A selection of T cell receptor beta chains follows, all from one sample in a study of response to subunit inactivated influenza vaccine. TCRdb recomputed calls from the RT-PCR reads with MiXCR, one row per CDR3 protein. The profile covers about 540,000 distinct CDR3 sequences, with under 25% appearing a single time and 2.8% taken by the ten largest. The same data also contributed to another study, on T cells expressing NK-cell markers.

The source material was CD4+ T cells sorted from PBMCs, sampled about 11 days after vaccination. All receptors derive from a man aged 50 to 60 who received an inactivated influenza vaccine. Both conserved end residues are trimmed from each CDR3.

J gene: TRBJ2-3; V gene: TRBV12-3/TRBV12-4; CDR3 protein: ASGRQVPTDTQY
J gene: TRBJ2-7; V gene: TRBV28; CDR3 protein: ASSLPPGQGYGQY
J gene: TRBJ2-3; V gene: TRBV5-1; CDR3 protein: ASSFVKGSADTQY
J gene: TRBJ2-7; V gene: TRBV15; CDR3 protein: ATSRDRAGALREQY
J gene: TRBJ2-5; V gene: TRBV7-9; CDR3 protein: ASSLTPGGGLETQY
J gene: TRBJ2-7; V gene: TRBV3-1; CDR3 protein: ASSKGGTSGRALSYEQY
J gene: TRBJ1-5; V gene: TRBV29-1; CDR3 protein: SAADRVSGQPQH
J gene: TRBJ1-1; V gene: TRBV18; CDR3 protein: ASSPGQVGAEAF
J gene: TRBJ2-5; V gene: TRBV5-1; CDR3 protein: ASSFAEETQY
J gene: TRBJ1-5; V gene: TRBV20-1; CDR3 protein: SARDHLRAYSNQPQH
J gene: TRBJ2-5; V gene: TRBV20-1; CDR3 protein: SAPRSGLLGETQY
J gene: TRBJ1-2; V gene: TRBV12-3/TRBV12-4; CDR3 protein: ASSEVIGAKGYT
J gene: TRBJ1-1; V gene: TRBV29-1; CDR3 protein: SVDMGNNTEAF
J gene: TRBJ2-7; V gene: TRBV20-1; CDR3 protein: SGSRSETYEQY
J gene: TRBJ1-3; V gene: TRBV12-3/TRBV12-4; CDR3 protein: ASSRSGEISGNTIY
J gene: TRBJ2-2; V gene: TRBV28; CDR3 protein: ASSTFVVGISGELF
J gene: TRBJ2-1; V gene: TRBV20-1; CDR3 protein: SAVPGQGANEQF
J gene: TRBJ1-4; V gene: TRBV4-3; CDR3 protein: ASSHNRGEKLF
J gene: TRBJ2-2; V gene: TRBV5-1; CDR3 protein: ASSFGQGSTGELF
J gene: TRBJ2-7; V gene: TRBV12-3/TRBV12-4; CDR3 protein: ASTGQGPYEQY
J gene: TRBJ2-7; V gene: TRBV2; CDR3 protein: ASSRDTFSSYEQY